What follows describes a single TCR beta chain. While infection was still active, Seattle patients were enrolled and then followed longitudinally. These data originate in a study of blood T cell repertoires in COVID-19. Across the whole study: Sites across the United States, Italy and Spain contributed samples from acute and convalescent COVID-19. PBMCs, B-cell-depleted T cells, or T cells provided the cDNA or gDNA that made up the material.

This CDR3 has 17 amino acids. The V and J ends lost 10 bases and 3 bases, in that order; junction bases with no gene match: 12. The germline V gene has CDR1 SNHLY and CDR2 FYNNEI. Original data processing: Amplification from reference gene primers served as the basis for estimated nucleated cell counts. Assay used: immunoSEQ multiplex PCR; TCRdb lists only in-frame clones, some missing. The D gene and trimming were derived from the DNA, and the V and J assignments and clone size from that table. Altogether a few hundred thousand clones are present, more than 85% being singletons, with the ten largest covering 10%.

The clonotype originates from a woman between 50 and 59 years old with COVID-19, enrolled during active disease. Sequenced sample: peripheral blood. This chain uses TRBV2 with TRBJ2-4; TRBD2 matches 13 bases. For the CDR3, the DNA is TGTGCCACCGCACTAGCGGGGGGGCCGGATGGCAAAAACATTCAGTACTTC. It translates to CATALAGGPDGKNIQYF. Drawing the rest from reference TRBV2 and TRBJ2-4, the complete variable domain is EPEVTQTPSHQVTQMGQEVILRCVPISNHLYFYWYRQILGQKVEFLVSFYNNEISEKSEIFDDQFSVERPDGSNFTLKIRSTKLEDSAMYFCATALAGGPDGKNIQYFGAGTRLSVL.